This is a list of T cell receptor beta chains from one sample in a study of immune evolution from preneoplasia to lung adenocarcinoma. Sequencing used immunoSEQ multiplex PCR; TCRdb keeps in-frame clones, though not all of them. This table holds a few thousand clones, about four fifths found once. Sequencing was done on a sample of FFPE invasive lung adenocarcinoma tissue. The receptors originated from a person between 35 and 65 years old with lung adenocarcinoma. Some clones in this sample may be carry-over from other donors' samples. The CDR3 runs from the conserved cysteine through the conserved F or W. A D gene is named only where the DNA matches it firmly. A row's size may be missing; if present it is once, few, many or a size class.

TRBD1	TRBV5-1	TRBJ2-7	.	15	TGCGCCAGCAGCTTGGGGACAGGGGGAACCTACGAGCAGTACTTC	CASSLGTGGTYEQYF
.	TRBV9	TRBJ2-3	.	14	TGTGCCAGCAGCCTTCGGCCCCGCACAGATACGCAGTATTTT	CASSLRPRTDTQYF
.	TRBV1	TRBJ2-4	.	20	TGCACCAGCAGCCATCAAACCCCCCGGGATCCTTCGGAAGCCAAAAACATTCAGTACTTC	CTSSHQTPRDPSEAKNIQYF
.	TRBV6-1	TRBJ1-2	.	14	TGTGCCAGCAGATCCAATACAGGATTCTATGGCTACACCTTC	CASRSNTGFYGYTF
TRBD1	TRBV6-5	TRBJ2-7	.	15	TGTGCCAGCAGTTACGTCCAGGGGGCATCCTACGAGCAGTACTTC	CASSYVQGASYEQYF
.	TRBV4-3	TRBJ2-7	.	17	TGCGCCAGCAGCCAAGTGTCAACGGGAGATACCTCCTACGAGCAGTACTTC	CASSQVSTGDTSYEQYF
.	TRBV25-1	TRBJ2-7	few	14	TGTGCCAGCAGACCGTCCGTTACAGGTCGGGAGCAGTACTTC	CASRPSVTGREQYF
.	TRBV5-1	TRBJ1-2	once	15	TGCGCCAGCAGCCCCGGAAGGACAGACGTCTATGGCTACACCTTC	CASSPGRTDVYGYTF
TRBD1	TRBV30	TRBJ1-2	.	13	TGTGCCTGGAGTCCGGACAGGGGGGAGGGCTACACCTTC	CAWSPDRGEGYTF
.	TRBV14	TRBJ2-1	.	18	TGTGCCAGCAGCCAAGGAAACAGCTTAACCTTCTCCTACAATGAGCAGTTCTTC	CASSQGNSLTFSYNEQFF
.	TRBV19	TRBJ1-1	few	14	TGTGCCAGTAGTATACCTCAGTATAACACTGAAGCTTTCTTT	CASSIPQYNTEAFF
TRBD2	TRBV7-2	TRBJ2-7	.	13	TGTGCCAGCAGCCCCCCGGGAGGCCGCGAGCAGTACTTC	CASSPPGGREQYF
TRBD1	TRBV30	TRBJ1-1	.	13	TGTGCCTTTCACAGGGGGTTGCGCACTGAAGCTTTCTTT	CAFHRGLRTEAFF
.	TRBV4-1	TRBJ2-5	.	16	TGCGCCAGCAGCCGATCTCGGGGCAGGGGATGGGAGACCCAGTACTTC	CASSRSRGRGWETQYF
.	TRBV28	TRBJ1-1	.	14	TGTGCCAGCGTAGCATCTATACTTAACACTGAAGCTTTCTTT	CASVASILNTEAFF
.	TRBV12-5	TRBJ2-1	.	17	TGTGCTAGTGGTTTGGTATCCGGCAGAAACTCCTACAATGAGCAGTTCTTC	CASGLVSGRNSYNEQFF
TRBD2	TRBV9	TRBJ2-7	few	14	TGTGCCAGCAGCGTAAGCGAACGGGAGGGCCGGCAGTACTTC	CASSVSEREGRQYF
.	TRBV30	TRBJ2-7	.	15	TGTGCCTGGAGTATCTCCGGGACACTTCCCTACGAGCAGTACTTC	CAWSISGTLPYEQYF
TRBD1	TRBV10-3	TRBJ1-1	.	14	TGTGCCATCAGTGAGTCAGGGGGCCTGACTGAAGCTTTCTTT	CAISESGGLTEAFF
TRBD2	TRBV28	TRBJ2-7	.	14	TGTGCCAGCACCTCGGGGGAGGGCCTATACGAGCAGTACTTC	CASTSGEGLYEQYF
.	TRBV5-4	TRBJ2-7	.	15	TGTGCCAGCAGTTGGACAGCGGGGAGCTCCTACGAGCAGTACTTC	CASSWTAGSSYEQYF
.	TRBV11-3	TRBJ2-2	.	13	TGTGCCAGCAGCTCAGTTACCACCGGGGAGCTGTTTTTT	CASSSVTTGELFF
.	TRBV23-1	TRBJ1-3	.	15	TGCGCCAGCTCAACCGGGACCGACTCTGGAAACACCATATATTTT	CASSTGTDSGNTIYF
TRBD1	TRBV28	TRBJ2-5	.	15	TGTGCCAGCAGAGGACTGAGGGGGCTAAAGGAGACCCAGTACTTC	CASRGLRGLKETQYF
TRBD2	TRBV7-9	TRBJ2-7	.	16	TGTGCCAGCAGCTTCCCCGTAGCGGGGGCCTCCTACGAGCAGTACTTC	CASSFPVAGASYEQYF
TRBD1	TRBV19	TRBJ1-2	.	15	TGTGCCAGTAGTCCGGGACAGGGCTTCAACTATGGCTACACCTTC	CASSPGQGFNYGYTF
TRBD1	TRBV28	TRBJ2-7	once	13	TGTGCCAGCCGAACAGGGGGAAGGTACGAGCAGTACTTC	CASRTGGRYEQYF
TRBD2	TRBV6-4	TRBJ2-1	.	15	TGTGCCAGCAGTGACTCTAGCGGGAGTTACAATGAGCAGTTCTTC	CASSDSSGSYNEQFF
.	TRBV4-1	TRBJ2-7	few	14	TGCGCCAGCAGCCAAATTCACGGCACCTACGAGCAGTACTTC	CASSQIHGTYEQYF
.	TRBV25-1	TRBJ2-7	.	13	TGTGCCAGCAGTGGGTCAGTAGACTACGAGCAGTACTTC	CASSGSVDYEQYF
.	TRBV10-3	TRBJ1-1	.	12	TGTGCCACGGGCTTGGACACCACTGAAGCTTTCTTT	CATGLDTTEAFF
.	TRBV2	TRBJ2-5	.	14	TGTGCCAGCAGCGTCGGGACTGCGAGGGGAACCCAGTACTTC	CASSVGTARGTQYF
.	TRBV5-5	TRBJ2-1	.	18	TGTGCCAGCAGCTTACCCGGGGGCCGGGCTCGTACCTACAATGAGCAGTTCTTC	CASSLPGGRARTYNEQFF
TRBD2	TRBV4-2	TRBJ2-5	.	17	TGTGCCAGCAGCCAGGAGGTAGCGGGAGAGGGAAAGTTCACCCAGTACTTC	CASSQEVAGEGKFTQYF
.	TRBV30	TRBJ1-1	few	14	TGTGCCTGGAGTTTTACTCGGACATCGTATGAAGCTTTCTTT	CAWSFTRTSYEAFF
.	TRBV30	TRBJ2-7	.	13	TGTGCCTGGAGTCCCGTCGGATGGTACGAGCAGTACTTC	CAWSPVGWYEQYF
.	TRBV4-2	TRBJ1-1	.	16	TGTGCCAGCAGCCAAGATCAGCTCGGGGTCTACCCAGGAGCTTTCTTT	CASSQDQLGVYPGAFF
.	TRBV18	TRBJ2-1	.	13	TGTGCCAGCTCACCACAACGGGAGCGTGAGCAGTTCTTC	CASSPQREREQFF
TRBD1	TRBV18	TRBJ2-1	.	15	TGTGCCAGCTCGCCGGGACAGGGGAGGCGGAATGAGCAGTTCTTC	CASSPGQGRRNEQFF
.	TRBV29-1	TRBJ2-7	few	11	TGCAGCGTTGCTGTTGGGGGCCAGCAGTACTTC	CSVAVGGQQYF
.	TRBV5-1	TRBJ2-3	.	13	TGCGCCAGCAGCCCCCAGGGCCCCGAGACGCAGTATTTT	CASSPQGPETQYF
.	TRBV5-1	TRBJ2-2	.	15	TGCGCCAGCAGTCGAATCGTTGGAGGTAACGGGGAGCTGTTTTTT	CASSRIVGGNGELFF
TRBD2	TRBV2	TRBJ2-5	.	16	TGTGCCAGCAGACGAGATCTAGCGGGAGGGCGAGAGACCCAGTACTTC	CASRRDLAGGRETQYF
TRBD1	TRBV19	TRBJ1-4	once	13	TGTGCCAGTAGTAACTGGGACAGAGAAAAACTGTTTTTT	CASSNWDREKLFF
.	TRBV7-3	TRBJ2-1	.	15	TGTGCCAGCAGCTCAGCGCCGAGCTCCTACAATGAGCAGTTCTTC	CASSSAPSSYNEQFF
.	TRBV25-1	TRBJ2-2	.	16	TGTGCCAGCAGAGGAGGGGGCGGAATTGGGTCCGGGGAGCTGTTTTTT	CASRGGGGIGSGELFF
TRBD2	TRBV6-6	TRBJ2-5	.	16	TGTGCCAGCAGCTACGAGACTAGCGGGGGGGCGGAGACCCAGTACTTC	CASSYETSGGAETQYF
.	TRBV30	TRBJ2-5	.	14	TGTGCCTGGAGTAGGGGACCATACCAAGAGACCCAGTACTTC	CAWSRGPYQETQYF
.	TRBV23-1	TRBJ2-1	.	16	TGCGCCAGCTCTCCGGTGGGGCAAAGCTCCTACAATGAGCAGTTCTTC	CASSPVGQSSYNEQFF
.	TRBV5-1	TRBJ2-6	.	16	TGCGCCAGCAGCTCCGCAACGCCTCCTGGGGCCAACGTCCTGACTTTC	CASSSATPPGANVLTF
.	TRBV6-1	TRBJ1-4	.	15	TGTGCCAGCAGTGGGGGGGGTGCAACTAATGAAAAACTGTTTTTT	CASSGGGATNEKLFF
.	TRBV4-1	TRBJ2-3	.	21	TGCGCCAGCAGCCAACCGTCACTGTCCAACAGGGGACGGCGGGACACAGATACGCAGTATTTT	CASSQPSLSNRGRRDTDTQYF
TRBD1	TRBV6-5	TRBJ2-3	.	15	TGTGCCAGCGGGCTAACAGGGGGCGCCCCGGATACGCAGTATTTT	CASGLTGGAPDTQYF